This record concerns one T cell receptor (beta chain) sequence. From the RT-PCR reads, TCRdb called clonotypes with MiXCR, one entry per CDR3 protein. Counted here are about 520,000 distinct CDR3 sequences, around 25% occurring once; the ten biggest clones make up 1.5% to 2%. The data are from a study of response to subunit inactivated influenza vaccine. The CDR3 covers 12 residues. Germline V gene lookup returns CDR1 SGHTA and CDR2 FQGNSA. Trimming cost V 5 bases and J 4 bases, with 8 bases left between them. Specimen: CD4+ T cells sorted from PBMCs, collected roughly 5 days after vaccination. The rearrangement uses TRBV7-2 and TRBJ1-2, with a tentative D call TRBD1 (6 bases). This receptor was taken from a man over 45 who received an inactivated influenza vaccine. CDR3 residues: CASSRDIYGYTF. CDR3 in DNA: TGTGCCAGCAGCCGGGACATCTATGGCTACACCTTC.